This T cell receptor beta chain was sequenced for a study of CD8 T cells in ankylosing spondylitis. Study-wide results and caveats: Earlier literature documents some of the motif variants in reactive arthritis synovial fluid and blood. A TCR beta motif of fewer than ten highly homologous variants seemed to mark ankylosing spondylitis blood. Within matched ankylosing spondylitis synovial fluid, disease-linked clones were reportedly significantly enriched. As for the disease-linked clones, they showed a CD8+ phenotype and occurred at relatively low frequencies in peripheral blood.

By quantitative 5'-RACE with molecular barcodes, the TCR beta libraries were made. One entry per CDR3 protein, called by TCRdb with MiXCR from the 5' RACE reads. This repertoire shows 670,000 or so distinct CDR3 sequences, 15% to 20% found once; its top ten account for around 19%. The V and J ends lost 1 base and 2 bases, in that order; junction bases with no gene match: 5. The CDR3 is made up of 18 amino acids. Germline V gives CDR1 SGHAT, CDR2 FQNNGV. This clonotype was counted many times. Its specificity is unknown. This chain joins TRBV11-2 and TRBJ2-5; 15 nucleotides line up with TRBD2. The TCR was taken from a male donor with ankylosing spondylitis. Sequencing used blood, either unsorted or a sorted T cell fraction (not recorded which). In DNA, the CDR3 is TGTGCCAGCAGCTTAGGTGTCGGACTAGCGGGGGGGCAAGAGACCCAGTACTTC. This codes for CASSLGVGLAGGQETQYF.